This T cell receptor beta chain is from a study of blood T cell repertoires in COVID-19. Researchers sorted participants into cohorts using their self-reported clinical history. CDR3 length: 12 residues. Germline values: CDR1 SGHDT, CDR2 YYEEEE. The V gene lost 5 bases and the J gene lost 3 bases, with 9 bases spanning the gap. TCRdb's copy holds only in-frame clones and misses some; the assay was immunoSEQ multiplex PCR. Counted here are 200,000 to 250,000 clones, 80% to 90% occurring once; the ten biggest clones make up around 4.6%. The rearrangement uses TRBV5-6 and TRBJ2-7, with a tentative D call TRBD1 (6 bases). The source of this sequence is a woman aged 45 to 65 who had been exposed to COVID-19. What was sequenced was PBMCs or T cells enriched from blood (not recorded which). CDR3: CASRNRDYEQYF. The CDR3, as DNA: TGTGCCAGCAGAAACAGGGACTACGAGCAGTACTTC.